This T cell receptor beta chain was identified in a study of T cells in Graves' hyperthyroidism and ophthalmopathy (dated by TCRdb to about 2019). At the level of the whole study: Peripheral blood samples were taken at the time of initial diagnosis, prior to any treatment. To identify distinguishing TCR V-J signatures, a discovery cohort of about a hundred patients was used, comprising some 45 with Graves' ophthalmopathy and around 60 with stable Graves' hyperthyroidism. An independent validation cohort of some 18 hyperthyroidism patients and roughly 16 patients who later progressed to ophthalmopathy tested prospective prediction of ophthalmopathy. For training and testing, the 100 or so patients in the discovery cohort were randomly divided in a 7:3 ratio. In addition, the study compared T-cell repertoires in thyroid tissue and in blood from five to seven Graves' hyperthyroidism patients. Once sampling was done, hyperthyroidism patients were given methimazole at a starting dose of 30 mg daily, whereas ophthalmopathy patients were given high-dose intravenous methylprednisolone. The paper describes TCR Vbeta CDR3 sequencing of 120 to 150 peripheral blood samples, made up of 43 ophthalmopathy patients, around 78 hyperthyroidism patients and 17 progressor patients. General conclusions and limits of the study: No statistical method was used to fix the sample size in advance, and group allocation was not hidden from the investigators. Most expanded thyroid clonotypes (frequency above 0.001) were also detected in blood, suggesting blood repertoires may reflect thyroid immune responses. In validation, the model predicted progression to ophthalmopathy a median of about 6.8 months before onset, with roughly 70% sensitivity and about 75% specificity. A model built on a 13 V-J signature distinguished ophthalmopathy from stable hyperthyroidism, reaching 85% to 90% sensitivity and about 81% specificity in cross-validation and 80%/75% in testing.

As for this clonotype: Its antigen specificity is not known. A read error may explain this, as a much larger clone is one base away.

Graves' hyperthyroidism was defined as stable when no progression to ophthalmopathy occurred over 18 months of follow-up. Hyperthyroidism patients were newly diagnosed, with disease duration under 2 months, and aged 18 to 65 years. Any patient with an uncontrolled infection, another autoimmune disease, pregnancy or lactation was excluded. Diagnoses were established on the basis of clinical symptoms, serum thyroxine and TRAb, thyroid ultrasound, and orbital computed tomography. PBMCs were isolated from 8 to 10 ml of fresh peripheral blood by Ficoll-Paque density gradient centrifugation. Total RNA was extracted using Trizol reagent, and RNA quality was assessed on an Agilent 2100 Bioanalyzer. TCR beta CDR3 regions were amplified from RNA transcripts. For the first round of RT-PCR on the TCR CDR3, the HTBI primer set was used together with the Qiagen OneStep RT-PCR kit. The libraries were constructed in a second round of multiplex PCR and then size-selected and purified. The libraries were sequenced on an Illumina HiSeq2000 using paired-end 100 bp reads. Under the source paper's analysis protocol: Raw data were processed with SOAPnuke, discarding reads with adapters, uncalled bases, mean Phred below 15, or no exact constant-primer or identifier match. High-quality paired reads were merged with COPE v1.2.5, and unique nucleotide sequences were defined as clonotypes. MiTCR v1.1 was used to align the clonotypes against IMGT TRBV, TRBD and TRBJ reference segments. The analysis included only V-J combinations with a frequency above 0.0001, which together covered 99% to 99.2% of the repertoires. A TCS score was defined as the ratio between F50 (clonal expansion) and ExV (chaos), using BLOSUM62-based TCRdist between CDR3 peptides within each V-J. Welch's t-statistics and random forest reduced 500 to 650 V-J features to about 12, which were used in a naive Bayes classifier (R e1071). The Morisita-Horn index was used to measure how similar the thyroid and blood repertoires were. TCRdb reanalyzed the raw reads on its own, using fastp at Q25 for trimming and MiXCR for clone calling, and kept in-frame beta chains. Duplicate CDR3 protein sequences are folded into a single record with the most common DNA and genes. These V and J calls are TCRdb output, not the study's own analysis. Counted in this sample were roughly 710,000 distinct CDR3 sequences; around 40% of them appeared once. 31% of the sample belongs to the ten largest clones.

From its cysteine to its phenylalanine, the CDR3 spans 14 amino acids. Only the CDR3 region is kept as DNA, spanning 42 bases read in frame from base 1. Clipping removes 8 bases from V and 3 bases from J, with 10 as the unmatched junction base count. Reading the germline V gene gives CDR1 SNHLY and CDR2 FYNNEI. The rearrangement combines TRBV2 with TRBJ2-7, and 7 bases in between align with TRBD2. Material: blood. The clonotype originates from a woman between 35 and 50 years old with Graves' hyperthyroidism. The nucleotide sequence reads TGTGCCAGCGGGGGAGGGTCAGGGAGCTACGAGCAGTACTTC. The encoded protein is CASGGGSGSYEQYF. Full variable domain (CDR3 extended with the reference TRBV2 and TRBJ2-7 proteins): EPEVTQTPSHQVTQMGQEVILRCVPISNHLYFYWYRQILGQKVEFLVSFYNNEISEKSEIFDDQFSVERPDGSNFTLKIRSTKLEDSAMYFCASGGGSGSYEQYFGPGTRLTVT.